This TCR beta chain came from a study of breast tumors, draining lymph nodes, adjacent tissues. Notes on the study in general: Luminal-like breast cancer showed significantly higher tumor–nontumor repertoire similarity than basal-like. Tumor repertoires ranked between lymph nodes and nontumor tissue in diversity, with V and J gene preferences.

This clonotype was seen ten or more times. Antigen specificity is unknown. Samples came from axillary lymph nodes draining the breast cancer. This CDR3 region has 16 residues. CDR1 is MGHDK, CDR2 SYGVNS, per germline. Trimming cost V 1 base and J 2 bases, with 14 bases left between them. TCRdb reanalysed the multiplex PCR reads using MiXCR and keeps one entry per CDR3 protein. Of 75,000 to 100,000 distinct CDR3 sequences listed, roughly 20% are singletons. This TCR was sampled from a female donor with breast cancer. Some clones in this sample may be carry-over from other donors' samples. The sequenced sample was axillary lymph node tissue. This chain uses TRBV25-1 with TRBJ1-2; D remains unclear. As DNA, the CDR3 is TGTGCCAGCAGTGAATTCTTTGAGCTCTCCAACTATGGCTACACCTTC. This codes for CASSEFFELSNYGYTF.